This TCR beta chain derives from a study of PD-1 blockade in classical Hodgkin lymphoma. Study-wide background: Nivolumab was given intravenously to patients at 3 mg/kg every 2 weeks.

Repertoires were generated with immunoSEQ multiplex PCR, while TCRdb's copy carries only in-frame clones and drops some. The table records around 23,000 clones, approximately 88% of them present only once. Notes on the study in general: With CD4+ cells, TCR diversity rose significantly by C4D1, but not with CD8+ cells. It was among complete responders that baseline diversity resembled that of newly diagnosed patients. Relapsed/refractory patients reportedly had lower baseline diversity than newly diagnosed patients.

The time point here: cycle 4 day 1 (C4D1), after 6 weeks of nivolumab. Following autologous stem cell transplantation, relapse occurred in every patient, and exposure to brentuximab vedotin varied. This clone was counted once. The antigen remains unidentified. CDR3 length equals 14 residues. Germline values: CDR1 KGHSH, CDR2 LQKENI. Between the trimmed V and J ends, which lost 2 bases and 0 bases, there was a span of 7 bases. This chain connects TRBV18 to TRBJ1-2, with D uncertain. This receptor was taken from a human donor with classical Hodgkin lymphoma. The sequencing here drew on peripheral blood mononuclear cells (PBMCs), taken before the fourth cycle of nivolumab. The CDR3 coding sequence is TGTGCCAGCTCACCAGTTGAAGCTAACTATGGCTACACCTTC. Translation gives CASSPVEANYGYTF. Based on the CDR3 plus reference TRBV18 and TRBJ1-2, the full variable domain is NAGVMQNPRHLVRRRGQEARLRCSPMKGHSHVYWYRQLPEEGLKFMVYLQKENIIDESGMPKERFSAEFPKEGPSILRIQQVVRGDSAAYFCASSPVEANYGYTFGSGTRLTVV.